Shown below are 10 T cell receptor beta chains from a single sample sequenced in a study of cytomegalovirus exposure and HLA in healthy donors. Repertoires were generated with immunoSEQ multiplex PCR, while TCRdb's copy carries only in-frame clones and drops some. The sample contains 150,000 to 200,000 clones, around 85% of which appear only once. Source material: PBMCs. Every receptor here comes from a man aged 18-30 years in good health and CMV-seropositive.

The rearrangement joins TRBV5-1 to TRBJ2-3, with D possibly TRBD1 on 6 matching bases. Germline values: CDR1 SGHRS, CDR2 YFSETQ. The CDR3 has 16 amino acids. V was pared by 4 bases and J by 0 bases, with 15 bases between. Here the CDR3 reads CASSLEGQTSTDTQYF. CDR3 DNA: TGCGCCAGCAGCCTGGAAGGACAGACTAGCACAGATACGCAGTATTTT.

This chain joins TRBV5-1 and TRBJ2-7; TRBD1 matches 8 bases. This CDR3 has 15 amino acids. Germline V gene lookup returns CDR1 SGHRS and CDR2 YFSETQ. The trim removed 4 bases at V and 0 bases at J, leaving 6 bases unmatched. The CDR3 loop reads CASSRWTGSSYEQYF. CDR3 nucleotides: TGCGCCAGCAGCAGATGGACAGGGAGCTCCTACGAGCAGTACTTC.

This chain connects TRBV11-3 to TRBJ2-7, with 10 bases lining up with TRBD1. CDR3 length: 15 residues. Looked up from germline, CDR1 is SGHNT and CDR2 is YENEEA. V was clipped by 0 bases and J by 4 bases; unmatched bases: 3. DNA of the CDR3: TGTGCCAGCAGCTTAGACTGGGACAGGGGTTACGAGCAGTACTTC. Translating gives CASSLDWDRGYEQYF.

CDR3 sequence: CASSQAAGGDRYGYTF. In DNA, the CDR3 is TGTGCCAGCAGCCAAGCTGCAGGGGGCGACCGCTATGGCTACACCTTC. The chain combines TRBV4-2 with TRBJ1-2, with TRBD1 matching over 8 bases. The CDR3 is 16 residues long. In germline, CDR1 is LGHNA, CDR2 YNFKEQ. V was pared by 1 base and J by 4 bases, with 8 bases of the junction left unmatched.

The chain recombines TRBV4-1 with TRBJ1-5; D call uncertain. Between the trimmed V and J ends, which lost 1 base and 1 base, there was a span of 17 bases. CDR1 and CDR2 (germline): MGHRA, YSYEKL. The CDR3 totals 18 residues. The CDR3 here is CASSQVAVTSGSNQPQHF. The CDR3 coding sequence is TGCGCCAGCAGCCAAGTCGCGGTGACCTCGGGAAGCAATCAGCCCCAGCATTTT.

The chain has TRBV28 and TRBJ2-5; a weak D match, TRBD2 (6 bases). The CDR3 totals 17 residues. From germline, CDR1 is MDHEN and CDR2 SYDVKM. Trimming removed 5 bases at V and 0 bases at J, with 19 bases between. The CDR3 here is CASSLPVASADQETQYF. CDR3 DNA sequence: TGTGCCAGCAGTCTACCGGTGGCTAGCGCCGACCAAGAGACCCAGTACTTC.

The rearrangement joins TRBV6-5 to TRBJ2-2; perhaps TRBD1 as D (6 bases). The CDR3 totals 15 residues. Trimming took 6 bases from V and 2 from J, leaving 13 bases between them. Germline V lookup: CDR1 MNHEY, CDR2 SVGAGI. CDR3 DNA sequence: TGTGCCAGCAGACGAAGGACAGTCAACACCGGGGAGCTGTTTTTT. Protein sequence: CASRRRTVNTGELFF.

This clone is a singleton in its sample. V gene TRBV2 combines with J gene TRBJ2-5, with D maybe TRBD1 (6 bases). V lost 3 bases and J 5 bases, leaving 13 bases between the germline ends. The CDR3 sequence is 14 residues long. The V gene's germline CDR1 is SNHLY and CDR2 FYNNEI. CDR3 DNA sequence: TGTGCCAGCAGTGATGGGGCAGGGGTTGAGACCCAGTACTTC. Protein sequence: CASSDGAGVETQYF.

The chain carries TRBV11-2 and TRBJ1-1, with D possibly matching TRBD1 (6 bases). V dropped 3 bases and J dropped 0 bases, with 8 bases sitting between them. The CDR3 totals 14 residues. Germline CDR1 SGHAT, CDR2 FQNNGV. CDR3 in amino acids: CASSLGDMNTEAFF. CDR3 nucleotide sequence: TGTGCCAGCAGCTTGGGGGACATGAACACTGAAGCTTTCTTT.

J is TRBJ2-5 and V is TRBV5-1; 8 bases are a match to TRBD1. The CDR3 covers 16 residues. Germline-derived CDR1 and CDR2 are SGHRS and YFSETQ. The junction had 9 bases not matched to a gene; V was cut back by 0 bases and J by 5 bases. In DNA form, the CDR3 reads TGCGCCAGCAGCTTGGCTGGACAGGGTATTTGGGAGACCCAGTACTTC. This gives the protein CASSLAGQGIWETQYF.